This T cell receptor (beta chain) was obtained from a study of blood T cell repertoires in COVID-19. Study-wide background: Samples representing acute and convalescent COVID-19 were sourced from the United States, Italy and Spain. The analysed material was cDNA or gDNA that came from T cells, B-cell-depleted T cells, or PBMCs.

Methods used by the authors: Amplifying reference gene primers gave estimates of nucleated cell counts. TCRdb's copy holds only in-frame clones and misses some; the assay was immunoSEQ multiplex PCR. V and J calls and clone size follow that table, whereas D and trimming were derived from the DNA. The sample lists under 110,000 clones; around 94% were seen once. The germline V gene encodes CDR1 MNHEY and CDR2 SMNVEV (reference sequence). The CDR3 totals 12 residues. The V and J ends lost 2 bases and 8 bases respectively, with 9 bases between them. The sequence derives from a man between 45 and 60 years old with active COVID-19. This rearrangement joins TRBV27 to TRBJ1-2; D might be TRBD1 (6 bases). Specimen: peripheral blood. This chain's CDR3 is CASSLGGRGYTF. The CDR3 bases are TGTGCCAGCAGTTTAGGGGGCCGGGGCTACACCTTC.